The clone carrying this T cell receptor (beta chain) was counted ten times or more. The definition of stable Graves' hyperthyroidism was no ophthalmopathy progression within 18 months. PBMCs were obtained from 10 ml fresh peripheral blood. This sample was included in a study of T cells in Graves' hyperthyroidism and ophthalmopathy. RNA transcripts served as the template for amplifying TCR beta CDR3 regions. The HTBI primer set drove a first-round RT-PCR of the TCR CDR3. TCRdb re-analysed the multiplex PCR reads in MiXCR, keeping a single row per CDR3 protein. Found here are 400,000 to 600,000 distinct CDR3 sequences, around 20% of them singletons; the top ten hold 26%. The CDR3 is 14 residues long. Trimming shortened V by 7 bases and J by 7 bases, and 15 bases separated the two germline ends. CDR1 and CDR2 (germline): KGHDR, SFDVKD.

Material: blood. The sequence came from a young man with Graves' hyperthyroidism. The V call is TRBV24-1, the J call TRBJ2-2, with D perhaps matching TRBD2 (6 bases). The CDR3 nucleotides read TGTGCCACCAGCCGAGGAGGGGCTGACGGGGAGCTGTTTTTT. Translated: CATSRGGADGELFF.